This record covers a single T cell receptor (beta chain). As yet, its antigen is unknown. A second PCR, run for roughly 7 to 11 cycles, used a sample-barcoded 5' primer plus a J-beta primer mix. Each cDNA molecule received a tag from a template-switch adaptor that had 12 random nucleotides. TCRdb redid the calling of the 5' RACE reads with MiXCR, one entry per CDR3 protein. Among approximately 1.5 million distinct CDR3 sequences listed, 42% were seen once. The data derive from a study of blood T cells in healthy people across ages. The authors drew about 10 milliliters of peripheral blood from each donor. Each sample used at least 6.5 million PBMCs. Overall study results and limits: Because donor CMV status was unknown, expanded clonotype changes were possibly confounded.

Trimming cost V 5 bases and J 9 bases; bases outside gene matches: 16. Germline V lookup: CDR1 SEHNR, CDR2 FQNEAQ (reference sequence). The CDR3 extends over 17 amino acids. The sequence derives from a woman aged 18 to 35 in good health. The chain recombines TRBV7-9 with TRBJ2-1, with 10 bases matching TRBD2. What was sequenced was blood. The CDR3 protein is CASSPRTSGSLEGEQFF. CDR3 in DNA: TGTGCCAGCAGCCCACGGACTAGCGGTTCCCTTGAAGGTGAGCAGTTCTTC.